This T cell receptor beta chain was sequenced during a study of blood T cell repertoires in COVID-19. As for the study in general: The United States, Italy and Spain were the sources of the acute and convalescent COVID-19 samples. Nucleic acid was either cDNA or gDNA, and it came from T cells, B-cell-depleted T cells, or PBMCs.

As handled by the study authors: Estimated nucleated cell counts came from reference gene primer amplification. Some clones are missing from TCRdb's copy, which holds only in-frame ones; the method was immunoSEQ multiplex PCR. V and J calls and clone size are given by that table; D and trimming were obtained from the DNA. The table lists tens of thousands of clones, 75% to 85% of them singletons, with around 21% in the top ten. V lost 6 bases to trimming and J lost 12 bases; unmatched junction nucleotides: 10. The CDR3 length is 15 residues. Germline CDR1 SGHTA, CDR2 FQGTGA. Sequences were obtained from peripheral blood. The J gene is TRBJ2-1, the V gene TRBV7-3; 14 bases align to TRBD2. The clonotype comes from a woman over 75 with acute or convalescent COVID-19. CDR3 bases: TGTGCCAGCAGTCCCTCCGGGACTAGCGGGGGAGGGCAGTTCTTC. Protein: CASSPSGTSGGGQFF.